This TCR beta chain was sequenced for a study of shared clonotypes between healthy human individuals. The germline gives CDR1 LNHDA, CDR2 SQIVND (reference sequence). CDR3 size: 17 residues. Trimming cost V 1 base and J 0 bases, with 12 bases left between them. The data were produced by immunoSEQ multiplex PCR, yet TCRdb's version contains in-frame clones alone and is incomplete. Of 950,000 to 1,200,000 clones listed, about 80% are singletons. Every contributor of samples was a Caucasian grown-up residing in Nashville, Tennessee. CD45RA+ naive and CD45RA-negative memory subsets were separated from CD4+ cells.

This TCR came from a man younger than 35 in good health. Some clones in this sample may be carry-over from other donors' samples. This chain connects TRBV19 to TRBJ2-2, with a tentative D call TRBD1 (5 bases). Sequencing input: memory CD4+ T cells from PBMCs. The subset here: CD45RA-negative fraction. The CDR3 bases are TGTGCCAGTAGTATAGGCTGGACACCAGCGAACACCGGGGAGCTGTTTTTT. It specifies CASSIGWTPANTGELFF. Full variable domain (remainder filled in from reference TRBV19 and TRBJ2-2): DGGITQSPKYLFRKEGQNVTLSCEQNLNHDAMYWYRQDPGQGLRLIYYSQIVNDFQKGDIAEGYSVSREKKESFPLTVTSAQKNPTAFYLCASSIGWTPANTGELFFGEGSRLTVL.